This TCR beta chain originates from a study of T cell responses to AZD1222 COVID-19 vaccine. Germline V gene sequence: CDR1 SGHTA, CDR2 FQGTGA. V shed 0 bases and J 7 bases; nucleotides not matched to a gene: 15. CDR3 length equals 19 residues. Measured with immunoSEQ multiplex PCR; TCRdb has only the in-frame clones, and not every one. The top ten clones hold 3.1% of a sample with some 140,000 clones, more than 90% of them seen once. The TCR originated in an adult in good health. Sequencing used peripheral blood, obtained on day 0 of AZD1222 vaccination. The rearrangement joins TRBV7-3 to TRBJ2-1; 10 bases are shared with TRBD1. The CDR3 bases are TGTGCCAGCAGCTTAACCCCCGGGACAGGGGAAGTTTTGAGGAATGAGCAGTTCTTC. Translated, it gives CASSLTPGTGEVLRNEQFF.